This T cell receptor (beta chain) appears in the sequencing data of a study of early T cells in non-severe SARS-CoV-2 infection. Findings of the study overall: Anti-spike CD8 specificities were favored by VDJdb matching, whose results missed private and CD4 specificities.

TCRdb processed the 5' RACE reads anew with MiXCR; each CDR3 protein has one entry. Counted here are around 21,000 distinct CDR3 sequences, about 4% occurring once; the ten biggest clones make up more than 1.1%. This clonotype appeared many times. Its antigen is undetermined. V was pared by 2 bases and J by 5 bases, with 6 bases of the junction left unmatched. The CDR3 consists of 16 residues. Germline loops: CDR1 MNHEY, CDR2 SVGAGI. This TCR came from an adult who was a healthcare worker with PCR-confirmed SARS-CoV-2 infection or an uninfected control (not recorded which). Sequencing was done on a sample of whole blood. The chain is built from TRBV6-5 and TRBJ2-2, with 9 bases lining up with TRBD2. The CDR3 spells CASSYRSGGGTGELFF. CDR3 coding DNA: TGTGCCAGCAGTTACCGTAGCGGGGGCGGGACCGGGGAGCTGTTTTTT.